The entry that follows covers one T cell receptor (beta chain) sequence. What it binds is unknown. The single heparinised draw taken from each donor contained around 100 mL of blood on average. CD45RO/CCR7/CD25/CD127/CD95/CD27 separated CD4+ naive, central memory, regulatory and stem cell-like memory cells by sorting. The investigators reverse transcribed all of the isolated RNA, so they sequenced expressed TCRB transcripts. Some clones are missing from TCRdb's copy, which holds only in-frame ones; the method was immunoSEQ multiplex PCR. In the table there are 350,000 to 400,000 clones, over 9.5% of which are singletons. These data belong to a study of beta chain features in type 1 diabetes. Study-level findings and limits: Type 1 diabetes patients showed a moderate but significant shortening of TCRB CDR3s in all four CD4+ subsets.

Germline V gene lookup returns CDR1 LGHNA and CDR2 YNFKEQ. V lost 4 bases and J lost 4, with 13 bases in between. CDR3 size: 14 residues. The TCR originated in a woman younger than 35 with type 1 diabetes. The specimen sequenced was naive CD4+ T cells from blood. The J gene is TRBJ2-5, the V gene TRBV4-2; possible D gene TRBD2, 5 bases. The CDR3 spells CASSPDLRGETQYF. The CDR3 DNA follows: TGTGCCAGCAGCCCCGACCTACGGGGAGAGACCCAGTACTTC.